This T cell receptor (beta chain) was obtained from a study of ipilimumab plus nivolumab after autologous stem cell transplantation. Across the whole study: Typical patient got 5 ipilimumab doses and roughly 8 nivolumab doses (median). The DLBCL group included primary refractory and relapsed cases.

The CDR3 sequence is 14 residues long. Per germline, CDR1 SNHLY and CDR2 FYNNEI. V lost 4 bases to trimming and J lost 2 bases, with 9 bases between them. Checkpoint therapy with ipilimumab 1 mg/kg began 14 to 28 days after transplant. Clones were sequenced by immunoSEQ multiplex PCR, and TCRdb holds only the in-frame ones, with some missing. Of over 80,000 clones in the sample, 83% were seen once. Study-wide points: Authors suggest TCR repertoire, Treg phenotype and gut microbiota support further study.

Note on this clone: What it binds is not known.

This clonotype originated in a male donor with diffuse large B-cell lymphoma. Sequenced here: PBMCs, sampled in a trial of ipilimumab plus nivolumab as post-transplant consolidation. This chain links TRBV2 with TRBJ1-3, with a tentative D call TRBD1 (5 bases). CDR3 in DNA: TGTGCCAGCAGTGCGCAGGGAGCTGGAAACACCATATATTTT. Amino acid sequence: CASSAQGAGNTIYF.